This T cell receptor beta chain comes out of a study of blood T cell repertoires in COVID-19 (dated by TCRdb to 2018 to 2021). Broadly, across the study: Samples covering the acute and convalescent phases of COVID-19 were provided by collaborators in the United States, Italy and Spain. The prospective study material was composed of cDNA or gDNA derived from T cells, B-cell-depleted T cells, or PBMCs. Deeply sampled blood TCRbeta repertoires from subjects exposed to, actively infected with, or recovered from COVID-19 were included in the dataset. The repertoires were released in a freely available public database meant as a resource for research on the immune response to SARS-CoV-2. Samples came from the ongoing ImmuneRACE study (first 160 participants) plus 1,254 subjects from 6 global collaborators. Nearly every sample came with metadata listing a de-identified subject ID, COVID-19 status, age in years and sex. Where HLA class I and class II types were available, the types were taken from metadata supplied by the sample provider, not from assay-based typing.

The collaborating institutions used their own protocols to collect whole blood in K2EDTA tubes. Collaborator samples were shipped for TCRbeta analysis as frozen whole blood, isolated PBMCs, or DNA extracted from either sample type. Study-wide findings and limitations: Clinical and demographic metadata were provided uncurated, with the amount varying by source and participant.

TCRbeta CDR3 regions were amplified from genomic DNA by means of the immunoSEQ Assay, a bias-controlled multiplex PCR. The source study handled its data this way. Within the assay, amplification of reference gene primers was used to estimate how many nucleated cells each sample contained. Sequence reads were collapsed and filtered to measure the absolute abundance of every unique TCRbeta CDR3 rearrangement. For each sample, productive Simpson clonality was calculated by taking the square root of Simpson's diversity index across productive rearrangements. The table comes from immuneACCESS by way of TCRdb, which keeps in-frame sequences with V and J called. Part of the clones is missing from these tables; in studies checked, under half for an unresolved V gene and the rest for unknown reasons. That table is the source of V, J and clone size, and D and trimming were worked out from the DNA. Counted in this sample were about 210,000 clones; about 88% of them appeared once. Over 1.5% of the sample belongs to the ten largest clones.

Note on this clone: The clone's antigen remains unknown. No much larger clone exists at a distance of one base, and base qualities are not known.

V and J lose 3 bases and 7 bases, and a span of 10 bases separates them. From its cysteine to its phenylalanine, the CDR3 spans 13 amino acids. Only the CDR3 DNA is retained, 39 bases long and in frame from the first base. From the germline V gene, CDR1 is MDHEN and CDR2 is SYDVKM. The chain is encoded by TRBV28 joined to TRBJ2-1, with a tentative D gene TRBD1 over 6 matching bases. Sequenced sample: peripheral blood. The sequence was collected from a man between 65 and 85 years old with acute or convalescent COVID-19. Here is the DNA: TGTGCCAGCAGTTTCACAGGGTTGAATGAGCAGTTCTTC. This encodes CASSFTGLNEQFF.